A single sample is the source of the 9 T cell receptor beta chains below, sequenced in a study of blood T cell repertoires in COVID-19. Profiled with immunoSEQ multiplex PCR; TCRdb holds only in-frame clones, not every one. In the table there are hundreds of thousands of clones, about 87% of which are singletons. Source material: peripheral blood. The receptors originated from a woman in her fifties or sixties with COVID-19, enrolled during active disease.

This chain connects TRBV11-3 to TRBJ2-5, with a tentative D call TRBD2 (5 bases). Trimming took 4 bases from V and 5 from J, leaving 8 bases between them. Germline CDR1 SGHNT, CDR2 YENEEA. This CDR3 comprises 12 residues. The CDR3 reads CASSSSWETQYF. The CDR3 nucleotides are TGTGCCAGCAGCTCTAGCTGGGAGACCCAGTACTTC.

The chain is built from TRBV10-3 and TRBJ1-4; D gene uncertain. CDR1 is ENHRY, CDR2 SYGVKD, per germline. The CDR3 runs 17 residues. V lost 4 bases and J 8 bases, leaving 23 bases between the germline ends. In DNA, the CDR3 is TGTGCCATCAGTGTCTCTTATGGTGCGAGGGTTAAGGAAAAACTGTTTTTT. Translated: CAISVSYGARVKEKLFF.

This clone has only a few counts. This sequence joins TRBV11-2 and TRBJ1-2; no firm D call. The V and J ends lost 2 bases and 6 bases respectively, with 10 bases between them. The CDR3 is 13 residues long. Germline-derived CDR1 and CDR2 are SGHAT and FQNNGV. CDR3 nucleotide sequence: TGTGCCAGCAGCTTACAGTTAAACAATGGCTACACCTTC. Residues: CASSLQLNNGYTF.

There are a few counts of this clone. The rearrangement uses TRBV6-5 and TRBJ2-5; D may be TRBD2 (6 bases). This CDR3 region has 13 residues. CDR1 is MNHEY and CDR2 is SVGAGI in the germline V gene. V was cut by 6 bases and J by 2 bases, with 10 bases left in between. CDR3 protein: CASRKTSQETQYF. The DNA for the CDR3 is TGTGCCAGCAGAAAGACTAGTCAAGAGACCCAGTACTTC.

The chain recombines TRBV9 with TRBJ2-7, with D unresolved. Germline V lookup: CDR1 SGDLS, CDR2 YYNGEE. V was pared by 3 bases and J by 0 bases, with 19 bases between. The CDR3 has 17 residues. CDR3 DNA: TGTGCCAGCAGCGCCGTGGGCGCAATCCACCACTCCTACGAGCAGTACTTC. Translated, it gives CASSAVGAIHHSYEQYF.

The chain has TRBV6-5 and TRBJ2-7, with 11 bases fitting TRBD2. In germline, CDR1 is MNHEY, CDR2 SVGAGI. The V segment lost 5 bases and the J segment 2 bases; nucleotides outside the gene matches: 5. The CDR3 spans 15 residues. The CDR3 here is CASSPPGLAAYEQYF. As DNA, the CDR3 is TGTGCCAGCAGTCCGCCGGGACTAGCGGCCTACGAGCAGTACTTC.

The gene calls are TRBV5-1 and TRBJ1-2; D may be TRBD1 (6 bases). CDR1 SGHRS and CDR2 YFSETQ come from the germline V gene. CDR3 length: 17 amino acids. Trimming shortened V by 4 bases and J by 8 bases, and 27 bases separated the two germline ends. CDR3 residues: CASSPGPTETGTSGYTF. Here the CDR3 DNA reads TGCGCCAGCAGCCCCGGCCCTACAGAGACAGGAACGTCGGGCTACACCTTC.

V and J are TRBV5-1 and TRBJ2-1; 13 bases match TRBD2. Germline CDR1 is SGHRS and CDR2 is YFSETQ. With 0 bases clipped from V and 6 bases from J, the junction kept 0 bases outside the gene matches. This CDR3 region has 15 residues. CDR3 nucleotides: TGCGCCAGCAGCTTGGGGACTAGCGGGAGCAATGAGCAGTTCTTC. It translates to CASSLGTSGSNEQFF.

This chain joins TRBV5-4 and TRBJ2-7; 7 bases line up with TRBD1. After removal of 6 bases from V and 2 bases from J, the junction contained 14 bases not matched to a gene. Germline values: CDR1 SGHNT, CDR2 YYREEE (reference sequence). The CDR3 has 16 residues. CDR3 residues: CASTRRYGQETYEQYF. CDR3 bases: TGTGCCAGCACCCGGAGGTACGGACAGGAGACCTACGAGCAGTACTTC.